This T cell receptor (beta chain) came from a study of OX40 agonist ivuxolimab in advanced cancers. The length of the CDR3 is 12 residues. The V gene lost 2 bases and the J gene lost 0 bases, with 1 base spanning the gap. CDR1 and CDR2 (germline): SGHTA, FQGNSA. Assay used: immunoSEQ multiplex PCR; TCRdb lists only in-frame clones, some missing. The profile covers approximately 48,000 clones, with approximately 80% appearing a single time and 3% to 5% taken by the ten largest. The starting material was CD4+ or CD8+ T cells sorted from blood, obtained in a trial of the OX40 agonist ivuxolimab. This clonotype was obtained from an adult with an advanced solid tumor such as melanoma, head and neck, liver or kidney cancer. This sequence joins TRBV7-2 and TRBJ1-1; no clear D. CDR3 in DNA: TGTGCCAGCAGCTTAATGAACACTGAAGCTTTCTTT. It codes for CASSLMNTEAFF.